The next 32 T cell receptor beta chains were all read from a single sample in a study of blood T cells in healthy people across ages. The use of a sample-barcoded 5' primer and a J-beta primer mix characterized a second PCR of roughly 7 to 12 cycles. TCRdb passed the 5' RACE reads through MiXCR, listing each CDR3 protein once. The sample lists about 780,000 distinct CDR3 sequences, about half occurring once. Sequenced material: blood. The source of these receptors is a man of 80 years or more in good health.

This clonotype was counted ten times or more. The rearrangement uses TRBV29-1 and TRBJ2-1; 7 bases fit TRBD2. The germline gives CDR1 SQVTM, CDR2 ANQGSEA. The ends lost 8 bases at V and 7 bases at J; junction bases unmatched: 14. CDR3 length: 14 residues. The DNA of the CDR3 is TGCAGCTCCGTTGGTTTCGGACTAGGAAATGAGCAGTTCTTC. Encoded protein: CSSVGFGLGNEQFF.

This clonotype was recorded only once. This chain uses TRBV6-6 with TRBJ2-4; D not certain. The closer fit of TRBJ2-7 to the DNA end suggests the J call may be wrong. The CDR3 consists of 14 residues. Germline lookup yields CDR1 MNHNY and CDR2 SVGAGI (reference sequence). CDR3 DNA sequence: TGTGCCAGCAGTCGGCAGGAAATGACCTACGAGCAGTACTTC. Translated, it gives CASSRQEMTYEQYF.

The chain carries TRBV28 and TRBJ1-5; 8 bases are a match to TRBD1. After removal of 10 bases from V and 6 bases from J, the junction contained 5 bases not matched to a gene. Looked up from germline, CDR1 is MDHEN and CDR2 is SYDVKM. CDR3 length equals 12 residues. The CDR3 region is CAISGGGQPQHF. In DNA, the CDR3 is TGTGCCATATCAGGGGGCGGTCAGCCCCAGCATTTT.

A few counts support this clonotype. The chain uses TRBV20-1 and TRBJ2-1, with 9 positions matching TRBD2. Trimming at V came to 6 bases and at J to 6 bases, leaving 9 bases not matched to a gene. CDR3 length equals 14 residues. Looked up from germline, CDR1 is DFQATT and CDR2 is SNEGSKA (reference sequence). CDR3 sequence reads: CSAPGREGLNEQFF. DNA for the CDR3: TGCAGTGCCCCCGGGCGGGAGGGCCTCAATGAGCAGTTCTTC.

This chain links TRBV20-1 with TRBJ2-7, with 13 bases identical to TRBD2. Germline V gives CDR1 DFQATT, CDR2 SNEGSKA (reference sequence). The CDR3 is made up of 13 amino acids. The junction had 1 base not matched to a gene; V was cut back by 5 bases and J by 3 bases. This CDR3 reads CSAGLAGVYEQYF. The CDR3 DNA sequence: TGCAGTGCTGGACTAGCGGGAGTCTACGAGCAGTACTTC.

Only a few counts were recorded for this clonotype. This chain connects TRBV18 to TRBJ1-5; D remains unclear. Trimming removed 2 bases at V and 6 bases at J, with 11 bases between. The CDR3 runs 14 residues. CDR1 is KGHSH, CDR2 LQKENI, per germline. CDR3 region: CASSPGITGQPQHF. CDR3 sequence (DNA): TGTGCCAGCTCACCAGGCATAACGGGTCAGCCCCAGCATTTT.

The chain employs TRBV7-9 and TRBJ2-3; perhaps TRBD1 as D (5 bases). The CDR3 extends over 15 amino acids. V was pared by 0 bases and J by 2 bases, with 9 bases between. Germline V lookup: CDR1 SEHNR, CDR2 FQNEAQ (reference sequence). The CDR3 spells CASSLARTTTDTQYF. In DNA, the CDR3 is TGTGCCAGCAGCTTAGCTCGGACAACCACAGATACGCAGTATTTT.

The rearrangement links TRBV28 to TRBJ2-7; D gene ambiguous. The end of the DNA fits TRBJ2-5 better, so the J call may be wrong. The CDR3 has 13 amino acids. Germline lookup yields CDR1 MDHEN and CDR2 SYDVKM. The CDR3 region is CASRTQTPETQYF. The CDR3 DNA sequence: TGTGCCAGCAGAACACAAACGCCAGAGACCCAGTACTTC.

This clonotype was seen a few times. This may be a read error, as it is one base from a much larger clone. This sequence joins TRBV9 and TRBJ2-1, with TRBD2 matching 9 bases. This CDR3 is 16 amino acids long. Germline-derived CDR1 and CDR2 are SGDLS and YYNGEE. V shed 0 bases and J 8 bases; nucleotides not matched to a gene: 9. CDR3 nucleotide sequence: TGTGCCAGCAGCGTAGAGGGGGCTAGCGGGAAGGATGAGCAGTTCTTC. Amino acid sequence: CASSVEGASGKDEQFF.

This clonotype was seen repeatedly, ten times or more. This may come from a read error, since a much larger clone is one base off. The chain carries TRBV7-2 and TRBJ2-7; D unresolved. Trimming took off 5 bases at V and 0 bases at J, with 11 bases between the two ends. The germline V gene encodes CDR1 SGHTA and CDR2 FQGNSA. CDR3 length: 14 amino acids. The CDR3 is CASSASRASYEQYF. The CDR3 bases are TGTGCCAGCAGCGCGTCCCGGGCCTCCTACGAGCAGTACTTC.

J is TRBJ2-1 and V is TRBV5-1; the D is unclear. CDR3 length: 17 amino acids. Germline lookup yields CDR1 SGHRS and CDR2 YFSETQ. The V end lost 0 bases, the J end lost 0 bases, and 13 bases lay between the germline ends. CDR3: CASSLDDGRSSYNEQFF. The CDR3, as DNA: TGCGCCAGCAGCTTGGACGACGGTCGAAGCTCCTACAATGAGCAGTTCTTC.

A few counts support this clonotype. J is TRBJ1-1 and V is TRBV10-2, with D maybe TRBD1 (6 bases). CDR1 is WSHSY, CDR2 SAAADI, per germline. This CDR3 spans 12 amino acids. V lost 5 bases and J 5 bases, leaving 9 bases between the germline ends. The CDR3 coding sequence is TGCGCCAGCAGTCAGGGGCGGACTGAAGCTTTCTTT. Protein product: CASSQGRTEAFF.

The CDR3 nucleotides read TGTGCCAGCAGCCTAACCGGGACAGTATTAACCTACGAGCAGTACTTC. It codes for CASSLTGTVLTYEQYF. V usage is TRBV4-2 and J usage is TRBJ2-7, with 7 bases aligning to TRBD1. V shed 4 bases and J 2 bases; nucleotides not matched to a gene: 11. The CDR3 runs 16 residues. Germline CDR1 is LGHNA and CDR2 is YNFKEQ.

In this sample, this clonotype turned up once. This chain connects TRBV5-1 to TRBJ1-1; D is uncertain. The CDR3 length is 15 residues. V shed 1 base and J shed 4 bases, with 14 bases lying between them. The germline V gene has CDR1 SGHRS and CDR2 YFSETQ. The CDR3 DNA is TGCGCCAGCAGCTTGAAGGACCCAGGAGGCACTGAAGCTTTCTTT. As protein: CASSLKDPGGTEAFF.

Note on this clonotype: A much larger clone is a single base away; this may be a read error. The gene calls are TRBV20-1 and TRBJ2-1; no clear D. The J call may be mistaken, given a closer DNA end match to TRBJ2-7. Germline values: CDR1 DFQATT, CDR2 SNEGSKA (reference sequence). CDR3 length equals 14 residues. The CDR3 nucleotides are TGCAGTGCTAGGAAGGACGTAACCTACAATGAGCAGTACTTC. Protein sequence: CSARKDVTYNEQYF.

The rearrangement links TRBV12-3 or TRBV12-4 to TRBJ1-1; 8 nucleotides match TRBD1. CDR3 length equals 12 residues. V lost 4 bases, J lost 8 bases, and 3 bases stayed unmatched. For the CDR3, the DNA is TGTGCCAGCAGTTCTGACAGGGGAGAAGCTTTCTTT. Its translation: CASSSDRGEAFF.

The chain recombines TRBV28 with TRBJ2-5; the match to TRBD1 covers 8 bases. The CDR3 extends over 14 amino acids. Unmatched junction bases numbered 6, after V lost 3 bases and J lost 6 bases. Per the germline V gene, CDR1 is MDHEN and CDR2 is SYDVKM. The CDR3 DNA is TGTGCCAGCAGTTTCAGGACAGGGCAAAAGACCCAGTACTTC. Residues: CASSFRTGQKTQYF.

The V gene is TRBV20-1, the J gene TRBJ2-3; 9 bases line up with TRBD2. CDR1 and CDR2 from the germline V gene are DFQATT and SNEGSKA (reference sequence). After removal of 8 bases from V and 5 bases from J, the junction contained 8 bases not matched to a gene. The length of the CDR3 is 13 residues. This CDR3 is CSLSGRPIDTQYF. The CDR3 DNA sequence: TGCAGTCTCAGCGGGAGGCCAATAGATACGCAGTATTTT.

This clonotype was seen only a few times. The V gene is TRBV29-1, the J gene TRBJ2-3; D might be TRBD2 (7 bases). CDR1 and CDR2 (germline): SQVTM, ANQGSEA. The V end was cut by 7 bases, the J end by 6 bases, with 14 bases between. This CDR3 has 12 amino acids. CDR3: CSGLEGGDTQYF. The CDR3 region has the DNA TGCAGCGGCCTAGAGGGGGGGGATACGCAGTATTTT.

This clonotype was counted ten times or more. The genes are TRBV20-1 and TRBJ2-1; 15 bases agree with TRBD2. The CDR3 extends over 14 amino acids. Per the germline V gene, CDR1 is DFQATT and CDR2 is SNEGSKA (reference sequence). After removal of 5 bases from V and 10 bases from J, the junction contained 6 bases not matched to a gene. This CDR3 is CSAGGLAGGGEQFF. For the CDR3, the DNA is TGCAGTGCTGGGGGACTAGCGGGAGGCGGAGAGCAGTTCTTC.

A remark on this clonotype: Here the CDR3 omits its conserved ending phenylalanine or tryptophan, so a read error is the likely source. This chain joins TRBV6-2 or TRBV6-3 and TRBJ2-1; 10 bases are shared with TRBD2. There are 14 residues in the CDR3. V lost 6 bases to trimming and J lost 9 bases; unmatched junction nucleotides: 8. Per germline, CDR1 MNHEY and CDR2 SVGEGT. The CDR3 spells CASSILAGSGEQFL. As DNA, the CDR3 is TGTGCCAGCAGCATACTAGCGGGATCTGGTGAGCAGTTCTTA.

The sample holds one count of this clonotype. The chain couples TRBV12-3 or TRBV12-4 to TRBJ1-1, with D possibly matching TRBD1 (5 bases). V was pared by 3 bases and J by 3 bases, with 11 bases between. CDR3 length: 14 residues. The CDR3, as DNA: TGTGCCAGCAGTTTTAGGGGATCGGACACTGAAGCTTTCTTT. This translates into CASSFRGSDTEAFF.

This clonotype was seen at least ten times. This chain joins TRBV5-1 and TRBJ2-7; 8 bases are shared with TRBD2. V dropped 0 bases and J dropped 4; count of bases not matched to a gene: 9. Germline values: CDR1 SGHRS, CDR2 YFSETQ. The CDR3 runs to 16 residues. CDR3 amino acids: CASSLGIAGTSYEQYF. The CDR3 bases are TGCGCCAGCAGCTTGGGGATAGCGGGGACGTCGTACGAGCAGTACTTC.

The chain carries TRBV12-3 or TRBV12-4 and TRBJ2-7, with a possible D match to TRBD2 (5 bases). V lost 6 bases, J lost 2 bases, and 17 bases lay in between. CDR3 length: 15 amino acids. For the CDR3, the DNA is TGTGCCAGCAGCATGGGCGGGCAGACCACCTACGAGCAGTACTTC. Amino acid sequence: CASSMGGQTTYEQYF.

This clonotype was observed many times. CDR3 DNA sequence: TGTGCCAGCAGTCAGAGGACAGGGGGCGGATCACCCCTCCACTTT. Protein sequence: CASSQRTGGGSPLHF. The J gene is TRBJ1-6, the V gene TRBV12-3 or TRBV12-4; 11 bases line up with TRBD1. The length of the CDR3 is 15 residues. V lost 5 bases and J lost 10; bases outside the gene matches: 7.

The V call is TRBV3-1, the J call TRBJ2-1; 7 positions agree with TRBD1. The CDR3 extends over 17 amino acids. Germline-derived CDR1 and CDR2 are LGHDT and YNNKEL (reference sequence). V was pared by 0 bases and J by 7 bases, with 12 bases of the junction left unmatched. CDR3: CASSQELEGGLWNEQFF. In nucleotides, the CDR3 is TGTGCCAGCAGCCAAGAACTTGAAGGGGGCTTATGGAATGAGCAGTTCTTC.

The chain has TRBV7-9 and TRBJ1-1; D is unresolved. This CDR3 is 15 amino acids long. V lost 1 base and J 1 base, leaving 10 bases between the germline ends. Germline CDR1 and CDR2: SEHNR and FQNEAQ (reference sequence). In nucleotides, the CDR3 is TGTGCCAGCAGCTTAGGGAGGACGGAGAACACTGAAGCTTTCTTT. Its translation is CASSLGRTENTEAFF.

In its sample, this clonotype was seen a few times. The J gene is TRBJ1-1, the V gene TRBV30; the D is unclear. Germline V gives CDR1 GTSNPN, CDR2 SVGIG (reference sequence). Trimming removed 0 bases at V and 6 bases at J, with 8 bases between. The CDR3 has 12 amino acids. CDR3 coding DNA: TGTGCCTGGAGTGTAGTGGGTCCTGAAGCTTTCTTT. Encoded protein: CAWSVVGPEAFF. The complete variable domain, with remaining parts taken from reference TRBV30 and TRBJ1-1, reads SQTIHQWPATLVQPVGSPLSLECTVEGTSNPNLYWYRQAAGRGLQLLFYSVGIGQISSEVPQNLSASRPQDRQFILSSKKLLLSDSGFYLCAWSVVGPEAFFGQGTRLTVV.

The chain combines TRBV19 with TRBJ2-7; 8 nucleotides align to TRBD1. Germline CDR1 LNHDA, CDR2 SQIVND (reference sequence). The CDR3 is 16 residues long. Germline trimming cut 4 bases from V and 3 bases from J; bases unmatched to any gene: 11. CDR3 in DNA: TGTGCCAGTAGTAGACTGCATGGACAGGGCGGCTACGAGCAGTACTTC. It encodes CASSRLHGQGGYEQYF.

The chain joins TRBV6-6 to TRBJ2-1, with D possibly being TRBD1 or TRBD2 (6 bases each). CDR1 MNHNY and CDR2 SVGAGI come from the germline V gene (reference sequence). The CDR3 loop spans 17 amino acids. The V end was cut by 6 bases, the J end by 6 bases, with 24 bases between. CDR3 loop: CASRNTGAGGYSNEQFF. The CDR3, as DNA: TGTGCCAGCAGGAACACGGGGGCGGGTGGATATAGCAATGAGCAGTTCTTC.

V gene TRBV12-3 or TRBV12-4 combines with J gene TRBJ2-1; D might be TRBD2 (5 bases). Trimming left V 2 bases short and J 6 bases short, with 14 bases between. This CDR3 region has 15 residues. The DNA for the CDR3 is TGTGCCAGCAGTTTAAGGGCAGGCCGGGGCAATGAGCAGTTCTTC. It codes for CASSLRAGRGNEQFF.

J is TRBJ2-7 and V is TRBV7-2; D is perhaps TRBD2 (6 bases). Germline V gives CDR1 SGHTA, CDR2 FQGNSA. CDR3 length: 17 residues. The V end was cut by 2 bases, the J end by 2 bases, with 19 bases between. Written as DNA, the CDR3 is TGTGCCAGCAGCTTATGGGTTGTGGACGGGAGACCCTACGAGCAGTACTTC. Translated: CASSLWVVDGRPYEQYF.